What follows is one TCR beta chain and its context. The antigen is undetermined. This record comes from a study of vaccination effects on CD4 cells after COVID-19. Study outcomes and limitations: The post-vaccine spike-reactive clones of convalescents showed a predominance of new vaccine-induced clones.

Antigen-specific CD4+ T cells were expanded (with viral peptide pools) by the ViraFEST assay ahead of sequencing. Researchers isolated CD4+ T cells once 9 to 11 days of culture had elapsed. Sometime from March through December 2020, the person acquired a SARS-CoV-2 infection that PCR confirmed. Profiling relied on immunoSEQ multiplex PCR, and the TCRdb table lists in-frame clones only, not all of them. The sample shows 35,000 to 45,000 clones, just under 75% of them seen only once. The ends were cut back, 0 bases at V and 4 bases at J, with 12 bases in the middle. CDR1 is LNHNV, CDR2 YYDKDF, per germline (reference sequence). The CDR3 covers 15 residues.

Material: CD4+ T cells from PBMCs cultured with a peptide pool, obtained before COVID-19 vaccination. The receptor comes from a human donor who had a prior SARS-CoV-2 infection. The chain combines TRBV15 with TRBJ1-1, with D tentatively TRBD1 (6 bases). This chain's CDR3 is CATSRDGLRGTEAFF. The DNA of the CDR3 is TGTGCCACCAGCAGAGATGGCCTCAGGGGCACTGAAGCTTTCTTT. Looking up the rest from reference TRBV15 and TRBJ1-1 gives the full variable domain: DAMVIQNPRYQVTQFGKPVTLSCSQTLNHNVMYWYQQKSSQAPKLLFHYYDKDFNNEADTPDNFQSRRPNTSFCFLDIRSPGLGDTAMYLCATSRDGLRGTEAFFGQGTRLTVV.